The rows below give T cell receptor beta chains drawn from one sample of a study of graft-versus-host responses after intestinal transplantation. Their antigens are not known. Repertoires were generated with immunoSEQ multiplex PCR, while TCRdb's copy carries only in-frame clones and drops some. The sample consists of 99,000 or so clones, roughly 87% of them appearing once. Sequences were derived from unstimulated CD4+ T cells sorted from spleen or lymph node cells, sampled before intestinal transplant. These receptors were obtained from a human donor who received an intestinal transplant. Each CDR3 is given with its conserved first and last residue. The D gene is left open where the match is weak. Rows give clone size only sometimes, using once, few, many, or a class for an expanded clone.

CDR3 length	D gene	V gene	clone size	J gene	CDR3 DNA	CDR3 protein
17	TRBD1	TRBV6-1	.	TRBJ1-6	TGTGCCAGCAGTGGCGGGGCAGGGGGCTCCTATAATTCACCCCTCCACTTT	CASSGGAGGSYNSPLHF
16	.	TRBV14	.	TRBJ1-3	TGTGCCAGCAGCAAAGGGCTGTTGAACTCTGGAAACACCATATATTTT	CASSKGLLNSGNTIYF
14	TRBD1	TRBV6-5	.	TRBJ1-4	TGTGCCAGCAGACCGACAGGGTCCCCCGAAAAACTGTTTTTT	CASRPTGSPEKLFF
13	.	TRBV6-5	few	TRBJ1-4	TGTGCCAGCAGTTACTCAGGTCCAGAAAAACTGTTTTTT	CASSYSGPEKLFF
10	.	TRBV5-3	once	TRBJ2-7	TGTGCCAGAAGCTTGTACGAGCAGTACTTC	CARSLYEQYF
15	TRBD2	TRBV4-1	few	TRBJ2-1	TGCGCCAGCAGCCCCAGGACTAGCTCCTACAATGAGCAGTTCTTC	CASSPRTSSYNEQFF
15	TRBD1	TRBV7-6	.	TRBJ1-5	TGTGCCAGCAGCTCAGGGGGTCTCGGGGGTCAGCCCCAGCATTTT	CASSSGGLGGQPQHF
14	.	TRBV5-4	once	TRBJ2-7	TGTGCCAGCAGCGCCAGGGTTCCCGGCTACGAGCAGTACTTC	CASSARVPGYEQYF
16	.	TRBV7-9	.	TRBJ1-1	TGTGCCAGCGTTGTGGACCCACAAAGGCGGTTCACTGAAGCTTTCTTT	CASVVDPQRRFTEAFF
11	.	TRBV6-1	.	TRBJ1-1	TGTGCCAGCAGTGGGGGGACTGAAGCTTTCTTT	CASSGGTEAFF
16	.	TRBV5-4	.	TRBJ1-2	TGTGCCAGCAGCGAACCGGTGGGGACATCGAGGGATGGCTACACCTTC	CASSEPVGTSRDGYTF
18	TRBD1	TRBV5-1	.	TRBJ2-1	TGCGCCAGCAGCTTGGCCGGGAGTATGGGACAGGGGGGAAATGAGCAGTTCTTC	CASSLAGSMGQGGNEQFF
15	.	TRBV18	.	TRBJ2-7	TGTGCCAGCTCACCCAGGACGGATAGCTCCTACGAGCAGTACTTC	CASSPRTDSSYEQYF
20	.	TRBV4-1	once	TRBJ2-1	TGCGCCAGCAGCCAAGAAAGCTTCCGGGCCAGAACGGGAGCGAGGGGTGAGCAGTTCTTC	CASSQESFRARTGARGEQFF
14	TRBD2	TRBV5-1	few	TRBJ2-1	TGCGCCAGCAGCGGGCGGGAGGGCCTCAATGAGCAGTTCTTC	CASSGREGLNEQFF
15	TRBD1	TRBV6-6	.	TRBJ1-2	TGTGCCAGCAGAGAATCCAGGGGGGGAGTCTATGGCTACACCTTC	CASRESRGGVYGYTF
12	.	TRBV6-6	.	TRBJ2-7	TGTGCCAGCAGGAGGGGAACCTACGAGCAGTACTTC	CASRRGTYEQYF
13	.	TRBV7-6	.	TRBJ2-1	TGTGCCAGCAGCCTGAGGTGGGACAATGAGCAGTTCTTC	CASSLRWDNEQFF
14	.	TRBV30	few	TRBJ1-1	TGTGCCTGGAGTCCGGGGGGGCTGAACACTGAAGCTTTCTTT	CAWSPGGLNTEAFF
15	TRBD2	TRBV6-1	.	TRBJ2-1	TGTGCCAGCAACCTGGGACTAGTAGTGAGTGGTGAGCAGTTCTTC	CASNLGLVVSGEQFF
12	.	TRBV2	.	TRBJ2-7	TGTGCCAGCAGTGCCGGCAGGGGGGACCAGTACTTC	CASSAGRGDQYF
13	.	TRBV19	.	TRBJ1-5	TGTGCCAGTAGTATAACCCGGACACAGCCCCAGCATTTT	CASSITRTQPQHF
15	.	TRBV28	.	TRBJ2-5	TGTGCCAGCAGTTTTGCGGGACCCATGAGGGAGACCCAGTACTTC	CASSFAGPMRETQYF
10	.	TRBV19	.	TRBJ2-7	TGTGCCAGGAGGATGGGGGAGCAGTACTTC	CARRMGEQYF
19	TRBD1	TRBV28	.	TRBJ1-5	TGTGCCAGCAGTTCGCACCGGGACAGGGGTAGTGGGGCGGGTCAGCCCCAGCATTTT	CASSSHRDRGSGAGQPQHF
14	.	TRBV5-1	.	TRBJ2-1	TGCGCCAGCAGCTTCCGGGGGAGTGGGAATGAGCAGTTCTTC	CASSFRGSGNEQFF
16	.	TRBV7-6	.	TRBJ2-7	TGTGCCAGCAGCTTAGGGGAGGTTGGGAACTCCTACGAGCAGTACTTC	CASSLGEVGNSYEQYF
13	.	TRBV5-1	.	TRBJ1-2	TGCGCCAGCAGCCCGACAGGCGCCTATGGCTACACCTTC	CASSPTGAYGYTF
14	TRBD2	TRBV6-6	.	TRBJ2-7	TGTGCCACCCGAGCGGGGGGGCCCCCCTACGAGCAGTACTTC	CATRAGGPPYEQYF
15	TRBD1	TRBV28	.	TRBJ1-4	TGTGCCAGCAGTTTATCGACAGGGGGTAATGAAAAACTGTTTTTT	CASSLSTGGNEKLFF
12	.	TRBV6-5	.	TRBJ2-5	TGTGCCAGCAGGGACCCCCTAATGAGCAGCCACTTC	CASRDPLMSSHF
18	.	TRBV7-9	.	TRBJ2-1	TGTGCCAGCAGCTTAGCCCTGGGGCTGTCCTCTAAAAACAATGAGCAGTTCTTC	CASSLALGLSSKNNEQFF
16	TRBD2	TRBV18	.	TRBJ2-7	TGTGCCAGCTCACCTGGGGGGGGGTTATCAATCTACGAGCAGTACTTC	CASSPGGGLSIYEQYF
16	.	TRBV6-7	.	TRBJ2-2	TGTGCCAGCAGTTCCCCCAACAGGGATGGCACCGGGGAGCTGTTTTTT	CASSSPNRDGTGELFF
16	.	TRBV28	.	TRBJ2-1	TGTGCCAGCCTCTCACTGCTAGCGAGCTCCTACAATGAGCAGTTCTTC	CASLSLLASSYNEQFF